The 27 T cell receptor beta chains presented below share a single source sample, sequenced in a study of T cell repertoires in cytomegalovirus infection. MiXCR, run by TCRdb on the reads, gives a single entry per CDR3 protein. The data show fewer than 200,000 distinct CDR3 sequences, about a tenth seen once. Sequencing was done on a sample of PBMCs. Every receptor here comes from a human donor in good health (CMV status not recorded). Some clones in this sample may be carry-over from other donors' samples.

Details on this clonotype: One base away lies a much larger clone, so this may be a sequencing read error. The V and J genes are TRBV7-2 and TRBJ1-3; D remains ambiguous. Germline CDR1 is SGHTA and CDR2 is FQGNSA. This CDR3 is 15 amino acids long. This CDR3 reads CASSLTGVAGNTVYF. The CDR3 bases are TGTGCCAGCAGCCTCACTGGGGTCGCTGGAAACACCGTATATTTT.

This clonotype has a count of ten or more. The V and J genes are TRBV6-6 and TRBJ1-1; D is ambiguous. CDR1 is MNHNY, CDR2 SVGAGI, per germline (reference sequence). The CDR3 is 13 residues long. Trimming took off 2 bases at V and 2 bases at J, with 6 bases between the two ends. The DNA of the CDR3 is TGTGCCAGCAGTTACCCGACCAACACTGAAGCTTTCTTT. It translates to CASSYPTNTEAFF.

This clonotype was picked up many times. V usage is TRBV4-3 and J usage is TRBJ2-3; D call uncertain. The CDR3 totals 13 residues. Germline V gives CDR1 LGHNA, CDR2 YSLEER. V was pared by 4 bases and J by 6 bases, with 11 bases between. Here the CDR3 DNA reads TGCGCCAGCAGCCTCTATTTCGGGGATACGCAGTATTTT. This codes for CASSLYFGDTQYF.

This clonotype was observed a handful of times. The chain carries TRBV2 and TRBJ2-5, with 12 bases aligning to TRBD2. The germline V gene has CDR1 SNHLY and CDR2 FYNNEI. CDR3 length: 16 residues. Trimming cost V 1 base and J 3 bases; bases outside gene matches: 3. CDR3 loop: CASSEGLAGGKETQYF. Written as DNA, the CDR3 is TGTGCCAGCAGTGAAGGTCTAGCGGGGGGGAAAGAGACCCAGTACTTC.

CDR3 bases: TGTGCCAGCAGTTCCTGGACAGGGGCAAACAATGAGCAGTTCTTC. Translating gives CASSSWTGANNEQFF. The chain has TRBV5-6 and TRBJ2-1, with 9 bases identical to TRBD1. V lost 5 bases, J lost 5 bases, and 8 bases stayed unmatched. Germline loops: CDR1 SGHDT, CDR2 YYEEEE. CDR3 length equals 15 residues.

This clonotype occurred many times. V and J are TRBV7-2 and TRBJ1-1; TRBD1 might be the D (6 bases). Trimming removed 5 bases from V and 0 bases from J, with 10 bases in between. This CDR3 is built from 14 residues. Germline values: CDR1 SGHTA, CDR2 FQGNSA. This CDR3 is CASSQGRVNTEAFF. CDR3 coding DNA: TGTGCCAGCAGCCAGGGGAGGGTGAACACTGAAGCTTTCTTT.

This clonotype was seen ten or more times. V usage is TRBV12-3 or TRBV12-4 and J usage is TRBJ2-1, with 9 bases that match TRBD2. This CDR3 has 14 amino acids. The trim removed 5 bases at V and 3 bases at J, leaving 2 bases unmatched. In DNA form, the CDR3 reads TGTGCCAGCAGTAGTAGCGGGGGCTACAATGAGCAGTTCTTC. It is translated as CASSSSGGYNEQFF.

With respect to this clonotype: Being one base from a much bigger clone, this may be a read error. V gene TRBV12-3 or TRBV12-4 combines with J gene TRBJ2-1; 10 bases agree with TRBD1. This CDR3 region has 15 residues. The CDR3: CASRGDRGSYNVQFF. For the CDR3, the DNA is TGTGCCAGCAGGGGGGACAGGGGTTCCTACAATGTGCAGTTCTTC.

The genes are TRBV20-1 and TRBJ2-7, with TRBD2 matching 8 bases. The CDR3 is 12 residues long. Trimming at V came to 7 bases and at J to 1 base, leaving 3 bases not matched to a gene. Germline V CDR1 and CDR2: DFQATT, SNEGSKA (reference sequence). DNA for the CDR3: TGCAGTGGAAAGCGGGAGTCCTACGAGCAGTACTTC. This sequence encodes CSGKRESYEQYF.

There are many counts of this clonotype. The CDR3 protein is CASSYNTGTANTGELFF. Written as DNA, the CDR3 is TGTGCCAGCAGTTACAACACCGGGACAGCGAACACCGGGGAGCTGTTTTTT. The J gene is TRBJ2-2, the V gene TRBV6-2 or TRBV6-3; 7 nucleotides match TRBD1. This CDR3 region has 17 residues. J was trimmed by 0 bases and V by 2 bases; bases with no gene match: 6. Germline CDR1 and CDR2: MNHEY and SVGEGT.

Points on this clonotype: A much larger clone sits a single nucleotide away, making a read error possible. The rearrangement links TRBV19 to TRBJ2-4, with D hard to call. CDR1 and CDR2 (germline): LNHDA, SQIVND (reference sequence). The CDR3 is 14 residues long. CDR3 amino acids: CASSIDSVKTIQYF. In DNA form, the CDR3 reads TGTGCCAGTAGTATAGACAGCGTCAAAACCATTCAGTACTTC.

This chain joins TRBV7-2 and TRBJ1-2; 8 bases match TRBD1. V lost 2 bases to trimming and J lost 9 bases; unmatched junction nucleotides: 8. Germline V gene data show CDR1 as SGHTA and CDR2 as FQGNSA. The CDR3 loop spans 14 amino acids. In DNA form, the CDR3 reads TGTGCCAGCAGCTTACACGTCCAGGGGGCAAGCTACACCTTC. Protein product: CASSLHVQGASYTF. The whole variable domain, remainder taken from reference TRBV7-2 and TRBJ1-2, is GAGVSQSPSNKVTEKGKDVELRCDPISGHTALYWYRQSLGQGLEFLIYFQGNSAPDKSGLPSDRFSAERTGGSVSTLTIQRTQQEDSAVYLCASSLHVQGASYTFGSGTRLTVV.

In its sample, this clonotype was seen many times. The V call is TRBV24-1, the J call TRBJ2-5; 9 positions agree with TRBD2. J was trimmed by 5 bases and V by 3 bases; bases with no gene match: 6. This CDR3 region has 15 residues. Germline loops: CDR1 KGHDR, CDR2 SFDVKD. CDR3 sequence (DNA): TGTGCCACCAGTGATGGGCGGGAGGGACAGGAGACCCAGTACTTC. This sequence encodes CATSDGREGQETQYF.

The CDR3 here is CASSIDRVGQPQHF. In DNA form, the CDR3 reads TGTGCCAGCAGCATAGACAGGGTGGGTCAGCCCCAGCATTTT. The chain couples TRBV7-9 to TRBJ1-5; 7 positions match TRBD1. The germline CDR1 and CDR2 sequences are SEHNR and FQNEAQ (reference sequence). Unmatched junction bases numbered 7, after V lost 5 bases and J lost 6 bases. CDR3 length: 14 residues. Looking up the rest from reference TRBV7-9 and TRBJ1-5 gives the full variable domain: DTGVSQNPRHKITKRGQNVTFRCDPISEHNRLYWYRQTLGQGPEFLTYFQNEAQLEKSRLLSDRFSAERPKGSFSTLEIQRTEQGDSAMYLCASSIDRVGQPQHFGDGTRLSIL.

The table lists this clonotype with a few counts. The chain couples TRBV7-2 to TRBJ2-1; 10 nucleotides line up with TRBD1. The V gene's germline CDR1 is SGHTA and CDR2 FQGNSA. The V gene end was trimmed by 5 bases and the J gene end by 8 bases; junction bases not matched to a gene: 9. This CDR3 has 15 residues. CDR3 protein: CASSIGTGVFDEQFF. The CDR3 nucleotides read TGTGCCAGCAGCATAGGGACAGGGGTTTTCGATGAGCAGTTCTTC. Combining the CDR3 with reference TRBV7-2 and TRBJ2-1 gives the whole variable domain GAGVSQSPSNKVTEKGKDVELRCDPISGHTALYWYRQSLGQGLEFLIYFQGNSAPDKSGLPSDRFSAERTGGSVSTLTIQRTQQEDSAVYLCASSIGTGVFDEQFFGPGTRLTVL.

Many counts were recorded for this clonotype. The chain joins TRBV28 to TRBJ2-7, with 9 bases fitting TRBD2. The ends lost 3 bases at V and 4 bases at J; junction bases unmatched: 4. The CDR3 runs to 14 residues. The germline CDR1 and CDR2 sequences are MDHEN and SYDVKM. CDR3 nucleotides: TGTGCCAGCAGTTTTTCTAGCGGGGTTTACGAGCAGTACTTC. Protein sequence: CASSFSSGVYEQYF.

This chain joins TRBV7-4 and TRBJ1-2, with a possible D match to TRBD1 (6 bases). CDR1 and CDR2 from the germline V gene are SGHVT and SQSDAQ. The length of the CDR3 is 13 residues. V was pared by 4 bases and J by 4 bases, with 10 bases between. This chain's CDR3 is CASSSLGGYGYTF. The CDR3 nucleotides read TGTGCCAGCAGCTCACTAGGGGGCTATGGCTACACCTTC.

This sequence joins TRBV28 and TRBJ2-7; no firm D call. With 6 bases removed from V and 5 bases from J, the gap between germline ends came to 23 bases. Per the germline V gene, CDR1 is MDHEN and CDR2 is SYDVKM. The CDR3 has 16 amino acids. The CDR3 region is CASSPTSSRSGDEQYF. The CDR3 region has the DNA TGTGCCAGCAGCCCGACCTCGAGCAGGAGTGGCGACGAGCAGTACTTC. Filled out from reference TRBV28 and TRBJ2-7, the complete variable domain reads DVKVTQSSRYLVKRTGEKVFLECVQDMDHENMFWYRQDPGLGLRLIYFSYDVKMKEKGDIPEGYSVSREKKERFSLILESASTNQTSMYLCASSPTSSRSGDEQYFGPGTRLTVT.

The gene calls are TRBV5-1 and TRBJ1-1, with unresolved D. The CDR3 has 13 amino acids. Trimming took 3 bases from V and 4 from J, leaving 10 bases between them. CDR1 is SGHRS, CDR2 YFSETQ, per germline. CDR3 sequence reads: CASSYGWGTEAFF. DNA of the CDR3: TGCGCCAGCAGCTACGGATGGGGCACTGAAGCTTTCTTT.

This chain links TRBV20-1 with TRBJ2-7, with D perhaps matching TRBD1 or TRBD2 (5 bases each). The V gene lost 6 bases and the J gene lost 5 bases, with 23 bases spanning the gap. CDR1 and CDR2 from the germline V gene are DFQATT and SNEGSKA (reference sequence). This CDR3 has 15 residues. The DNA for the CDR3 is TGCAGTGCGGTAACACCGGGGCTTGTGTTTAACGAGCAGTACTTC. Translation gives CSAVTPGLVFNEQYF.

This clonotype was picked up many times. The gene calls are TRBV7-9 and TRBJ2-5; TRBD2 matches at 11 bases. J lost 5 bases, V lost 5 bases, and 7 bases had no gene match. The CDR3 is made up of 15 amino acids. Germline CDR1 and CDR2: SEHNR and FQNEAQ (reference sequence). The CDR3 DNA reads TGTGCCAGCAGCCGACAAACTAGCGGGAGTGAGACCCAGTACTTC. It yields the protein CASSRQTSGSETQYF.

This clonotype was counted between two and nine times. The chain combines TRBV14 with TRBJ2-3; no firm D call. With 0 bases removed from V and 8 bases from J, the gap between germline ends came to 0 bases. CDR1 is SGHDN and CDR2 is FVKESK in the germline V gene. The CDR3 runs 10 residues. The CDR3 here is CASSQDTQYF. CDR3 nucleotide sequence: TGTGCCAGCAGCCAAGATACGCAGTATTTT.

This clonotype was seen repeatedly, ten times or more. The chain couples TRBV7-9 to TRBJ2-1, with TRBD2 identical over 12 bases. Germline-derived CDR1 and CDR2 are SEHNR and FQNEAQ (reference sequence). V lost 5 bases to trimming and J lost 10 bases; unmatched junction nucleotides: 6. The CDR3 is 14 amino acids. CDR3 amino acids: CASSIGTSGSEQFF. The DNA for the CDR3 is TGTGCCAGCAGCATCGGGACTAGCGGGTCGGAGCAGTTCTTC. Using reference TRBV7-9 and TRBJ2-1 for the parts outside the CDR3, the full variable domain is DTGVSQNPRHKITKRGQNVTFRCDPISEHNRLYWYRQTLGQGPEFLTYFQNEAQLEKSRLLSDRFSAERPKGSFSTLEIQRTEQGDSAMYLCASSIGTSGSEQFFGPGTRLTVL.

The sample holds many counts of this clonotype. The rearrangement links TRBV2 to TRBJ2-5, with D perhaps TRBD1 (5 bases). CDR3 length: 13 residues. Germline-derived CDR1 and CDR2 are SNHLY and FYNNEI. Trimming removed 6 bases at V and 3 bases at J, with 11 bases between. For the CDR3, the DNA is TGTGCCAGCAGAGTGGACACCGAAGAGACCCAGTACTTC. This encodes CASRVDTEETQYF.

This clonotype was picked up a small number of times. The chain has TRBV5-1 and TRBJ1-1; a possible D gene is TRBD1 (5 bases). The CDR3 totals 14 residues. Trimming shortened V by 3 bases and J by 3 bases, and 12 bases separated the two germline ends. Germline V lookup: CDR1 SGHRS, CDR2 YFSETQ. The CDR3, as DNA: TGCGCCAGCAGCTCGCGGGGGTGGGACACTGAAGCTTTCTTT. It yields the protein CASSSRGWDTEAFF. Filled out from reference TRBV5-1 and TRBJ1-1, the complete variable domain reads KAGVTQTPRYLIKTRGQQVTLSCSPISGHRSVSWYQQTPGQGLQFLFEYFSETQRNKGNFPGRFSGRQFSNSRSEMNVSTLELGDSALYLCASSSRGWDTEAFFGQGTRLTVV.

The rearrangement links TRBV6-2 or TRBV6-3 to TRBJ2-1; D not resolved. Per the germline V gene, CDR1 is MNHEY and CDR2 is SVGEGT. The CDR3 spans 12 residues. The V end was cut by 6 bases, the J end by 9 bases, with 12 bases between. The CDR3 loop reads CASSPRTTEQFF. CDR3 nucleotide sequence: TGTGCCAGCAGCCCACGGACGACTGAGCAGTTCTTC.

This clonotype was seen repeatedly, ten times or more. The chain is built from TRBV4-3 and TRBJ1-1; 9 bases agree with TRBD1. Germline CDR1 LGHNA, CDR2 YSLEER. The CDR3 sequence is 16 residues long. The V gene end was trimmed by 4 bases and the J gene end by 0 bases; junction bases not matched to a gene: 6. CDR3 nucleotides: TGCGCCAGCAGCCTCCGCCGGGACAGGGTGAACACTGAAGCTTTCTTT. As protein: CASSLRRDRVNTEAFF.